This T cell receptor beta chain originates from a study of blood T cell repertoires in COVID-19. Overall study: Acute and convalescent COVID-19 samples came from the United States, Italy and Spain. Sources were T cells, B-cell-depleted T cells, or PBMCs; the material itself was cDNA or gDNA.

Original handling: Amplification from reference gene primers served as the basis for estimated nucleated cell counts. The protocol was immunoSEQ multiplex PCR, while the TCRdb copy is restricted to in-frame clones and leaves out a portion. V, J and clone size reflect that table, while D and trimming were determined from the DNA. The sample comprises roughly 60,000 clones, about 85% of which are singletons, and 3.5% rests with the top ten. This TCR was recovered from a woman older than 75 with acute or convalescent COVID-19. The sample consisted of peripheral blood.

As DNA, the CDR3 is TGTGCCAGCAGCTTAGGAGCGTGGTCACCCCTCCACTTT. Its protein product is CASSLGAWSPLHF. The V and J genes are TRBV7-2 and TRBJ1-6; D remains ambiguous. Trimming shortened V by 1 base and J by 10 bases, and 8 bases separated the two germline ends. CDR1 is SGHTA and CDR2 is FQGNSA in the germline V gene. The CDR3 sequence is 13 residues long.